The text below deals with one TCR beta chain. Clones were sequenced by immunoSEQ multiplex PCR, and TCRdb holds only the in-frame ones, with some missing. The data show approximately 51,000 clones, with 93% seen just once and 4.2% held by the top ten. The data are from a study of technical replicates of blood from a few donors. With 5 bases removed from V and 1 base from J, the gap between germline ends came to 5 bases. The V gene's germline CDR1 is ENHRY and CDR2 SYGVKD. This CDR3 has 12 amino acids. The clonotype originates from a human donor in good health. Some clones in this sample may be carry-over from other donors' samples. This rearrangement joins TRBV10-3 to TRBJ1-1; D unclear. The source material was PBMCs. The CDR3 spells CAISLSNTEAFF. CDR3 coding DNA: TGTGCCATCAGTCTGTCGAACACTGAAGCTTTCTTT.